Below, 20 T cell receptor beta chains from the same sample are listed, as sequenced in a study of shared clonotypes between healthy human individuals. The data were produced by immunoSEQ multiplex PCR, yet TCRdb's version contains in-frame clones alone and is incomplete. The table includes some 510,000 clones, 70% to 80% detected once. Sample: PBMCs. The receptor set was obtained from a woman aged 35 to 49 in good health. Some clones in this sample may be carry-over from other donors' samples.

DNA for the CDR3: TGTGCCAGCAGCTTAGTGCGGCTAGCGGGAGGAGGCTACAATGAGCAGTTCTTC. Amino acid sequence: CASSLVRLAGGGYNEQFF. This chain connects TRBV7-9 to TRBJ2-1; 11 bases fit TRBD2. Germline CDR1 reads SEHNR; CDR2 reads FQNEAQ (reference sequence). J lost 3 bases, V lost 1 base, and 8 bases had no gene match. The CDR3 has 18 amino acids.

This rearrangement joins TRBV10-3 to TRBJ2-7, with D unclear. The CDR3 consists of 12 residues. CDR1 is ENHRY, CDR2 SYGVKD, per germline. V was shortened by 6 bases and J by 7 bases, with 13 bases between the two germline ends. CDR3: CAISGAPLEQYF. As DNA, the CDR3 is TGTGCCATCAGCGGCGCTCCGCTTGAGCAGTACTTC.

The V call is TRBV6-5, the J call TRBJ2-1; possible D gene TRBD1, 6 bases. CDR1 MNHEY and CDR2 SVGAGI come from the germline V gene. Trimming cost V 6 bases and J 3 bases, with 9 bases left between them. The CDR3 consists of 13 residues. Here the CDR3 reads CASRTGDYNEQFF. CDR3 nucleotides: TGTGCCAGCAGGACAGGAGACTACAATGAGCAGTTCTTC.

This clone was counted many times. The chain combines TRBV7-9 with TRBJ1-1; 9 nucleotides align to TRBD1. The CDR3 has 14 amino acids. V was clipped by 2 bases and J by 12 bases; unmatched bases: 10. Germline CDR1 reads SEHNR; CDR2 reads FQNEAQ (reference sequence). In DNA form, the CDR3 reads TGTGCCAGCAGCTTATGGGACGGACAGGGGAGAACTTTCTTT. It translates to CASSLWDGQGRTFF.

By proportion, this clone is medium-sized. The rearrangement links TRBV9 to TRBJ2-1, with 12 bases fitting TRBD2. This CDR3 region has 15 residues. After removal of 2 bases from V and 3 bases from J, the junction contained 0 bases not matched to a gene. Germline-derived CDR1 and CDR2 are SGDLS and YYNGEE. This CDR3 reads CASSVTSGSYNEQFF. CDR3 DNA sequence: TGTGCCAGCAGCGTGACTAGCGGGAGCTACAATGAGCAGTTCTTC.

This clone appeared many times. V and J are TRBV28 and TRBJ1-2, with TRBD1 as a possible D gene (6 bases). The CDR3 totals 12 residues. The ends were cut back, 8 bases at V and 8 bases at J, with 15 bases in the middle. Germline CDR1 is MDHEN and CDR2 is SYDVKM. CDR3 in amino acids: CASGLTGRGYTF. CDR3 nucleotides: TGTGCCAGCGGGCTGACAGGCCGAGGCTACACCTTC.

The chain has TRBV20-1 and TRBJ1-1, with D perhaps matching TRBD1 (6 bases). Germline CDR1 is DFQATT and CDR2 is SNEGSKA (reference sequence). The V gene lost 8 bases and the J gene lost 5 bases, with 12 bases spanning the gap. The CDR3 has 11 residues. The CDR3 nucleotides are TGCAGTCTTCAGGGGAGGACTGAAGCTTTCTTT. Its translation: CSLQGRTEAFF.

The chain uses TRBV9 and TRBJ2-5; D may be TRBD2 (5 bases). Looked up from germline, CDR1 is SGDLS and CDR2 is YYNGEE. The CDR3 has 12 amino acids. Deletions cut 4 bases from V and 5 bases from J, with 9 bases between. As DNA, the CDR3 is TGTGCCAGCAGCTTAGCGATCGAGACCCAGTACTTC. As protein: CASSLAIETQYF.

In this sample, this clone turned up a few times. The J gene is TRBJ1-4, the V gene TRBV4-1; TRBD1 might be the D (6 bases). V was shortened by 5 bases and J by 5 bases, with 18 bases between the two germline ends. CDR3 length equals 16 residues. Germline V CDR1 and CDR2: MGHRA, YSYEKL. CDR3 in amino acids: CASSSRVSQGNEKLFF. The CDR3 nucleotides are TGCGCCAGCAGCTCCCGAGTCTCACAGGGAAATGAAAAACTGTTTTTT.

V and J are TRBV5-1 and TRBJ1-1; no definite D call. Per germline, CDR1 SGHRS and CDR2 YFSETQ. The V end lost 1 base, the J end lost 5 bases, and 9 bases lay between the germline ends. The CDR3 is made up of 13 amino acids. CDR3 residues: CASSLQIGTEAFF. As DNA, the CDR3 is TGCGCCAGCAGCTTGCAGATCGGGACTGAAGCTTTCTTT.

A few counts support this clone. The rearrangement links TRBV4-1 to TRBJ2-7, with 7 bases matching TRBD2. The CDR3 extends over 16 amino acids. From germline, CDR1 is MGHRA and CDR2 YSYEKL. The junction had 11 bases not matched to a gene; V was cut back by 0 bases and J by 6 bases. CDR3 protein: CASSQDWAVRGVEQYF. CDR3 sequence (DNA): TGCGCCAGCAGCCAAGATTGGGCGGTACGGGGGGTCGAGCAGTACTTC.

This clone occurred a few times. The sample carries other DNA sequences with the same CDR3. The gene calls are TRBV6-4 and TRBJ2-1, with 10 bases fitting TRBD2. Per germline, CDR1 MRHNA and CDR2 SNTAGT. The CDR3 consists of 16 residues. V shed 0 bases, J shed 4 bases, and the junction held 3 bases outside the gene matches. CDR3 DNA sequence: TGTGCCAGCAGTGACTCGGCTAGCGGGGGATACAATGAGCAGTTCTTC. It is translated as CASSDSASGGYNEQFF.

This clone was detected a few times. The CDR3 DNA sequence: TGCGCCAGCAGCCCTGACTCCTTCCGAAGCTCCTACGAGCAGTACTTC. As protein: CASSPDSFRSSYEQYF. This rearrangement joins TRBV4-1 to TRBJ2-7, with D unresolved. Germline V gene data show CDR1 as MGHRA and CDR2 as YSYEKL. V shed 4 bases and J shed 0 bases, with 16 bases lying between them. CDR3 length: 16 amino acids.

This CDR3 reads CAWTGQGAETQYF. In DNA, the CDR3 is TGTGCCTGGACGGGACAGGGGGCAGAGACCCAGTACTTC. The chain links TRBV30 to TRBJ2-5; 12 bases line up with TRBD1. Germline trimming cut 4 bases from V and 4 bases from J; bases unmatched to any gene: 1. Germline V gives CDR1 GTSNPN, CDR2 SVGIG (reference sequence). The CDR3 covers 13 residues.

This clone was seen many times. CDR3 region: CAARTGDWTEAFF. The CDR3, as DNA: TGTGCCGCTCGGACGGGGGATTGGACTGAAGCTTTCTTT. The gene calls are TRBV6-1 and TRBJ1-1, with D possibly TRBD1 on 5 matching bases. Between the trimmed V and J ends, which lost 11 bases and 5 bases, there was a span of 18 bases. Germline values: CDR1 MNHNS, CDR2 SASEGT. The CDR3 has 13 residues.

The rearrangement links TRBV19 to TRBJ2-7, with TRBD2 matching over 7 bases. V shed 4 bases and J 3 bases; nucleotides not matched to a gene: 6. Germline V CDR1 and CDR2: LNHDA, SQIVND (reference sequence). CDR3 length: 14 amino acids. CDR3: CASSREGRFYEQYF. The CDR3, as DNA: TGTGCCAGTAGTAGGGAGGGCAGGTTCTACGAGCAGTACTTC.

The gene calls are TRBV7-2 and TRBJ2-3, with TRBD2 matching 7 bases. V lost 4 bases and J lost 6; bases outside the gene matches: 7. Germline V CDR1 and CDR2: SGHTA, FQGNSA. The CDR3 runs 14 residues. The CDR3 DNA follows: TGTGCCAGCAGCTCCGGACTAGTGAGGGATACGCAGTATTTT. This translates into CASSSGLVRDTQYF. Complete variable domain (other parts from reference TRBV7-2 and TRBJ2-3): GAGVSQSPSNKVTEKGKDVELRCDPISGHTALYWYRQSLGQGLEFLIYFQGNSAPDKSGLPSDRFSAERTGGSVSTLTIQRTQQEDSAVYLCASSSGLVRDTQYFGPGTRLTVL.

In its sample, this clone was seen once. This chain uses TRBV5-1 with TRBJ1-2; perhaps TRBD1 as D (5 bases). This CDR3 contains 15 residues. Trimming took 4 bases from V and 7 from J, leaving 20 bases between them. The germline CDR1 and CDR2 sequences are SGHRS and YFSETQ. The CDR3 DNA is TGCGCCAGCAGCCCGGGACTCATCCAGGTTGGTGGCTACACCTTC. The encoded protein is CASSPGLIQVGGYTF.

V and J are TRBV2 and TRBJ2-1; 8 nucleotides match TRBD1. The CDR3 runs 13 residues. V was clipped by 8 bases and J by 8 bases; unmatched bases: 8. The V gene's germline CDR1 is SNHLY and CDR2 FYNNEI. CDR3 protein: CASGQGVPDEQFF. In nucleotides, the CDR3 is TGTGCCAGCGGACAGGGAGTTCCTGATGAGCAGTTCTTC.

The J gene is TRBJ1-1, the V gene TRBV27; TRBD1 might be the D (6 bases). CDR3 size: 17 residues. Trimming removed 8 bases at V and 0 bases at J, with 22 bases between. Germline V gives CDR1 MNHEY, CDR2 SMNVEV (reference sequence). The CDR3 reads CASSPMDSYIMNTEAFF. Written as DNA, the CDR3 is TGTGCCAGCTCACCCATGGACAGCTACATCATGAACACTGAAGCTTTCTTT.